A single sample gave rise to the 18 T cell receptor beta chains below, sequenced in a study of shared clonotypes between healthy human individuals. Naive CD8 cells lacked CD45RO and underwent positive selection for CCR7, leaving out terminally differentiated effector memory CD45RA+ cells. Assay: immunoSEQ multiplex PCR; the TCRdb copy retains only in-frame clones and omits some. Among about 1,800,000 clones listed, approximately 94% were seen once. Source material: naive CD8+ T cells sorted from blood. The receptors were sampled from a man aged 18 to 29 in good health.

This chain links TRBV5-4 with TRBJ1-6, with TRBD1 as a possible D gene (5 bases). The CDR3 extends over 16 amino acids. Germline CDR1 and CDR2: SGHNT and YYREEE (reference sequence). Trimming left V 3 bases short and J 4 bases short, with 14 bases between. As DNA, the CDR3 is TGTGCCAGCAGCTGGGCGATGGGGGAATATAATTCACCCCTCCACTTT. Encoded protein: CASSWAMGEYNSPLHF. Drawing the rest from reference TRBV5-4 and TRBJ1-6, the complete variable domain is ETGVTQSPTHLIKTRGQQVTLRCSSQSGHNTVSWYQQALGQGPQFIFQYYREEENGRGNFPPRFSGLQFPNYSSELNVNALELDDSALYLCASSWAMGEYNSPLHFGNGTRLTVT.

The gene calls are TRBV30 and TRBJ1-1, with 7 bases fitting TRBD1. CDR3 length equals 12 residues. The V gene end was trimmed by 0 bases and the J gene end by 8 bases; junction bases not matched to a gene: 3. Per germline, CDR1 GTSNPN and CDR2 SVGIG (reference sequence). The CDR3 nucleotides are TGTGCCTGGAGTGTGACAGGGACCGAAGCTTTCTTT. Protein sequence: CAWSVTGTEAFF.

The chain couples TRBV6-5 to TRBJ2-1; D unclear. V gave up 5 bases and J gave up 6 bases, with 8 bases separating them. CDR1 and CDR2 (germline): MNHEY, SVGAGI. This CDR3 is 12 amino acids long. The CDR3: CASSTPSNEQFF. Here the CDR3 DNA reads TGTGCCAGCAGTACCCCTAGCAATGAGCAGTTCTTC.

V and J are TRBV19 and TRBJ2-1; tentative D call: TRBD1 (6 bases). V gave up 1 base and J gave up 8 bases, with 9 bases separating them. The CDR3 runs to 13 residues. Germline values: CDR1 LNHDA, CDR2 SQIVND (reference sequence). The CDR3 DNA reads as TGTGCCAGTAGTATAGGTACAGGGTATGAGCAGTTCTTC. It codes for CASSIGTGYEQFF. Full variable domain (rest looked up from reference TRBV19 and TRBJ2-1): DGGITQSPKYLFRKEGQNVTLSCEQNLNHDAMYWYRQDPGQGLRLIYYSQIVNDFQKGDIAEGYSVSREKKESFPLTVTSAQKNPTAFYLCASSIGTGYEQFFGPGTRLTVL.

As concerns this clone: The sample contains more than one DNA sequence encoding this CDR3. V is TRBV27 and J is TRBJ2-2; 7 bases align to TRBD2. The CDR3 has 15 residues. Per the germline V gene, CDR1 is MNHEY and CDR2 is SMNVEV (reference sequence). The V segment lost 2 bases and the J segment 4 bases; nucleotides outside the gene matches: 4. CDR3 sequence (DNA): TGTGCCAGCAGTTTAGGGGGGAGGGGCACCGGGGAGCTGTTTTTT. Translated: CASSLGGRGTGELFF.

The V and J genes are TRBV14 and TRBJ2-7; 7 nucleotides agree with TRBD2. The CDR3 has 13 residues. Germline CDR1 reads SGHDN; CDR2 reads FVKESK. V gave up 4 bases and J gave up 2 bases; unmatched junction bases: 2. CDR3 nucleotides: TGTGCCAGCAGCCTTGGGACTACCTACGAGCAGTACTTC. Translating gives CASSLGTTYEQYF.

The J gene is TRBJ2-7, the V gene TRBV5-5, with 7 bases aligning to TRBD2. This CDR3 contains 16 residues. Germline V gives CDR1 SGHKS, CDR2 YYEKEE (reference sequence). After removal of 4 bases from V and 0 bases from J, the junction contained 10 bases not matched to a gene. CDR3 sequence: CASSDYSGVSSYEQYF. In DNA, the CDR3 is TGTGCCAGCAGCGACTACAGCGGGGTCAGCTCCTACGAGCAGTACTTC.

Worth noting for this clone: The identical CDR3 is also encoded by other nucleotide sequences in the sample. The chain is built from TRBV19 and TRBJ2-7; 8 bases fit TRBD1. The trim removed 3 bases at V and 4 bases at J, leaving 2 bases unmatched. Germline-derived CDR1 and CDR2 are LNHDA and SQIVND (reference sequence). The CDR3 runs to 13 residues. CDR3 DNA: TGTGCCAGTAGTATTGGACAGGGTTACGAGCAGTACTTC. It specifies CASSIGQGYEQYF. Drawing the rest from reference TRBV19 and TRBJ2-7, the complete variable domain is DGGITQSPKYLFRKEGQNVTLSCEQNLNHDAMYWYRQDPGQGLRLIYYSQIVNDFQKGDIAEGYSVSREKKESFPLTVTSAQKNPTAFYLCASSIGQGYEQYFGPGTRLTVT.

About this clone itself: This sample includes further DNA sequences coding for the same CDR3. The CDR3 loop reads CSVDGNYGYTF. CDR3 DNA sequence: TGCAGCGTTGATGGGAACTATGGCTACACCTTC. This rearrangement joins TRBV29-1 to TRBJ1-2; D unresolved. This CDR3 comprises 11 residues. The V gene's germline CDR1 is SQVTM and CDR2 ANQGSEA. Trimming shortened V by 3 bases and J by 2 bases, and 4 bases separated the two germline ends. Full variable domain (outside the CDR3, taken from reference TRBV29-1 and TRBJ1-2): SAVISQKPSRDICQRGTSLTIQCQVDSQVTMMFWYRQQPGQSLTLIATANQGSEATYESGFVIDKFPISRPNLTFSTLTVSNMSPEDSSIYLCSVDGNYGYTFGSGTRLTVV.

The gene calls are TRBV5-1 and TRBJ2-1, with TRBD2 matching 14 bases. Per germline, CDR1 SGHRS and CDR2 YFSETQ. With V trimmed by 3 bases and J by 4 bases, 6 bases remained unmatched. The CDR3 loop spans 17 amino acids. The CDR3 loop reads CASSSTSGGARYNEQFF. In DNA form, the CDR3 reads TGCGCCAGCAGCTCGACTAGCGGGGGGGCAAGGTACAATGAGCAGTTCTTC.

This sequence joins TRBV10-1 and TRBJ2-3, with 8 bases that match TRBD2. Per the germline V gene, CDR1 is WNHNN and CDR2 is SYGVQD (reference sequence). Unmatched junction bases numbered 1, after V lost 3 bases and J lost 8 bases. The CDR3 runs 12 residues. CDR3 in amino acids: CASSDGGGTQYF. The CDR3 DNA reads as TGCGCCAGCAGTGACGGGGGGGGTACGCAGTATTTT.

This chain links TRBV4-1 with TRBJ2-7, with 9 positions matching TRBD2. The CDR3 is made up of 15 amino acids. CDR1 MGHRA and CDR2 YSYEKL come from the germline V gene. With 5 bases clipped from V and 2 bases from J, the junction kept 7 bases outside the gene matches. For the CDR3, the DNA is TGCGCCAGCAGCTTCCGACTAGCGGAGACCTACGAGCAGTACTTC. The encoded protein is CASSFRLAETYEQYF.

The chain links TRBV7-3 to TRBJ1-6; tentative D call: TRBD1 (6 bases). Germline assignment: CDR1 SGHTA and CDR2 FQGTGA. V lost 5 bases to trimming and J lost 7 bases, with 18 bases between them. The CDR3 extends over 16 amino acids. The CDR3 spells CASSPRPQGTNSPLHF. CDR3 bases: TGTGCCAGCAGCCCGAGGCCACAGGGTACCAATTCACCCCTCCACTTT.

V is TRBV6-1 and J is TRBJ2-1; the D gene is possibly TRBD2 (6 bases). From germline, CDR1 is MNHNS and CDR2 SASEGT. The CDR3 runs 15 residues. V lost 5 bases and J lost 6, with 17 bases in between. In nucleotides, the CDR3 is TGTGCCAGCAGTCTGGGACTCCGAGGTCCCAATGAGCAGTTCTTC. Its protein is CASSLGLRGPNEQFF.

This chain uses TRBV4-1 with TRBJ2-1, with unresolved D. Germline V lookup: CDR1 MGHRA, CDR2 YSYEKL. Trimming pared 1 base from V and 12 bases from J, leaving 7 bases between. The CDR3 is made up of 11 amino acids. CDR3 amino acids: CASSQVEAQFF. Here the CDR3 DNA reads TGCGCCAGCAGCCAAGTAGAGGCGCAGTTCTTC.

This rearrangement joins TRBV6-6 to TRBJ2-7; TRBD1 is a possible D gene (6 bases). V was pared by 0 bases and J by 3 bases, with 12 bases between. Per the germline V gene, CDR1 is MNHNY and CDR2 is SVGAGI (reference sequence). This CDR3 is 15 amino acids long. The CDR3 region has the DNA TGTGCCAGCAGTTACTCCCTACAGGGAAACTACGAGCAGTACTTC. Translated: CASSYSLQGNYEQYF.

CDR3 coding DNA: TGTGCCAGCAGCCCGACGGGGGCCAACGTCCTGACTTTC. Its protein is CASSPTGANVLTF. The chain has TRBV11-3 and TRBJ2-6; D uncertain. The germline gives CDR1 SGHNT, CDR2 YENEEA. V was cut by 5 bases and J by 4 bases, with 6 bases left in between. The CDR3 covers 13 residues.

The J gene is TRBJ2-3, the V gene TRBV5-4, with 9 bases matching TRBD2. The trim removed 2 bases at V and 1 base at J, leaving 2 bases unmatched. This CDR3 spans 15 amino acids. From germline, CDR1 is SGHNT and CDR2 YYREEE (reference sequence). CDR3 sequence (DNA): TGTGCCAGCAGCTTTAGCGGGAGCCGCACAGATACGCAGTATTTT. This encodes CASSFSGSRTDTQYF.